The source of this T cell receptor (beta chain) is a study of regulatory T cells in long-lasting Graves disease. Building of the TCR beta libraries involved iRepertoire HTBI primers and Arm-PCR of CDR3 regions. MiXCR, applied by TCRdb to the multiplex PCR reads, yields one record per CDR3 protein. The repertoire holds around 240,000 distinct CDR3 sequences, with 18% as singletons. This clonotype was seen a few times. The time point here: newly diagnosed GD, antithyroid drugs for less than 3 months. Extracted PBMC RNA gave rise to the TCR library. CDR3 length: 14 amino acids. With 4 bases clipped from V and 7 bases from J, the junction kept 7 bases outside the gene matches. The germline V gene encodes CDR1 LGHNA and CDR2 YNFKEQ. These same data were also listed under a study on T cells in Graves' hyperthyroidism and ophthalmopathy.

The rearrangement links TRBV4-2 to TRBJ2-3, with 8 bases aligning to TRBD2. Sequences were derived from peripheral blood mononuclear cells (PBMCs), sampled at new diagnosis, from a patient treated with antithyroid drugs. The receptor was derived from a woman in her 30s with Graves disease. This chain's CDR3 is CASSPPGGGHTQYF. CDR3 DNA: TGTGCCAGCAGCCCCCCGGGGGGGGGGCATACGCAGTATTTT.